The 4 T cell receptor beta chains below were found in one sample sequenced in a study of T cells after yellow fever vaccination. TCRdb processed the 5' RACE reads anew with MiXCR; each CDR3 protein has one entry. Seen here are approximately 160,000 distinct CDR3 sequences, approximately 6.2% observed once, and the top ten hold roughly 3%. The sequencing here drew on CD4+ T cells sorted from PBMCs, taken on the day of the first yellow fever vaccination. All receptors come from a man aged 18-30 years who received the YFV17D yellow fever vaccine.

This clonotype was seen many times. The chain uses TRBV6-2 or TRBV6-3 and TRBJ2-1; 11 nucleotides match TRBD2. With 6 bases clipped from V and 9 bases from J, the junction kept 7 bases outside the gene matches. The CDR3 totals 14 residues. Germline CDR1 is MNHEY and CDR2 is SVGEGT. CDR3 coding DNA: TGTGCCAGCAGGGTAGCGGGGGGGCCTATTGAGCAGTTCTTC. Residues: CASRVAGGPIEQFF.

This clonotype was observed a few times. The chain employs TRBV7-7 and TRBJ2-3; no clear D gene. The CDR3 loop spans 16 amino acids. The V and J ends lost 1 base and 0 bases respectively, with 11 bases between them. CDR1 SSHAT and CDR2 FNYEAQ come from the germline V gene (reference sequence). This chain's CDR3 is CASSLGSPTSTDTQYF. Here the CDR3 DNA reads TGTGCCAGCAGCTTAGGTAGCCCCACCAGCACAGATACGCAGTATTTT.

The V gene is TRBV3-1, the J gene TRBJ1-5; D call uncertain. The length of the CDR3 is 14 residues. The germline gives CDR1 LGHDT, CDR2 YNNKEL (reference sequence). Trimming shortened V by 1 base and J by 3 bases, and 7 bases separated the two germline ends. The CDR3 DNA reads TGTGCCAGCAGCCAAGGCGGTTTCAATCAGCCCCAGCATTTT. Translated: CASSQGGFNQPQHF.

CDR3 coding DNA: TGCGCCAGCAAGACGCTCCCGGGACAAAACACCGGGGAGCTGTTTTTT. Translation: CASKTLPGQNTGELFF. The chain carries TRBV5-1 and TRBJ2-2, with D possibly matching TRBD1 (6 bases). The ends were cut back, 6 bases at V and 2 bases at J, with 17 bases in the middle. The germline CDR1 and CDR2 sequences are SGHRS and YFSETQ. This CDR3 comprises 16 residues.